One sample yielded the 32 T cell receptor beta chains listed below, sequenced in a study of cytomegalovirus exposure and HLA in healthy donors. The PCR employed 60 Vbeta primers together with 13 Jbeta primers. Profiled with immunoSEQ multiplex PCR; TCRdb holds only in-frame clones, not every one. Seen in this sample are some 80,000 clones; the ten most common clones hold around 1.1%. Sequences were obtained from PBMCs. The source is a woman aged 25 to 39 in good health and CMV-seronegative.

The chain combines TRBV28 with TRBJ1-1; TRBD1 is a possible D gene (5 bases). This CDR3 spans 15 amino acids. Trimming shortened V by 2 bases and J by 1 base, and 11 bases separated the two germline ends. Per germline, CDR1 MDHEN and CDR2 SYDVKM. The CDR3 DNA follows: TGTGCCAGCAGTTTAGCAGGGTCGGGGAACACTGAAGCTTTCTTT. It specifies CASSLAGSGNTEAFF.

The chain carries TRBV6-1 and TRBJ1-2; 7 bases fit TRBD1. Germline assignment: CDR1 MNHNS and CDR2 SASEGT. The V segment lost 0 bases and the J segment 2 bases; nucleotides outside the gene matches: 3. This CDR3 contains 15 residues. In nucleotides, the CDR3 is TGTGCCAGCAGTGAAGCGGCAGGGGGGAACTATGGCTACACCTTC. Translation gives CASSEAAGGNYGYTF.

The V gene is TRBV4-1, the J gene TRBJ1-4; the match to TRBD1 covers 8 bases. The CDR3 spans 15 residues. In germline, CDR1 is MGHRA, CDR2 YSYEKL. J lost 8 bases, V lost 4 bases, and 9 bases had no gene match. CDR3 coding DNA: TGCGCCAGCAGCCGGACAGGGAGTAGCAAGGAAAAACTGTTTTTT. This gives the protein CASSRTGSSKEKLFF.

The chain links TRBV6-6 to TRBJ1-5; unclear D gene. V was clipped by 10 bases and J by 2 bases, with 18 bases between them. This CDR3 region has 15 residues. Germline CDR1 MNHNY, CDR2 SVGAGI (reference sequence). The CDR3 protein is CATRPEASGNQPQHF. The CDR3 bases are TGTGCCACCCGCCCGGAGGCCTCCGGCAATCAGCCCCAGCATTTT.

The rearrangement links TRBV5-6 to TRBJ1-6; D is possibly TRBD1 (5 bases). The CDR3 totals 15 residues. The V end lost 5 bases, the J end lost 8 bases, and 17 bases lay between the germline ends. The V gene's germline CDR1 is SGHDT and CDR2 YYEEEE. CDR3 bases: TGTGCCAGCAGTCTGGGGGGGGTGTACCATTCACCCCTCCACTTT. It translates to CASSLGGVYHSPLHF.

This chain uses TRBV19 with TRBJ1-1; TRBD1 aligns across 7 bases. The V gene end was trimmed by 5 bases and the J gene end by 0 bases; junction bases not matched to a gene: 9. Germline assignment: CDR1 LNHDA and CDR2 SQIVND (reference sequence). This CDR3 contains 16 residues. CDR3 nucleotide sequence: TGTGCCAGTAGTTCCCCGACAGGGAGTATGAACACTGAAGCTTTCTTT. This encodes CASSSPTGSMNTEAFF.

The CDR3 loop is CASKKGRGERTEAFF. The CDR3 region has the DNA TGTGCCAGCAAGAAGGGGCGGGGAGAGAGGACTGAAGCTTTCTTT. The V call is TRBV6-5, the J call TRBJ1-1; D may be TRBD1 (5 bases). CDR1 MNHEY and CDR2 SVGAGI come from the germline V gene. Trimming removed 7 bases from V and 5 bases from J, with 20 bases in between. CDR3 length equals 15 residues.

The rearrangement uses TRBV2 and TRBJ2-5; 15 bases align to TRBD2. The CDR3 is 16 residues long. After removal of 4 bases from V and 5 bases from J, the junction contained 5 bases not matched to a gene. From germline, CDR1 is SNHLY and CDR2 FYNNEI. CDR3 DNA: TGTGCCAGCAGTGGGACTAGCGGGAGGGCCGGGGAGACCCAGTACTTC. Translating gives CASSGTSGRAGETQYF.

The rearrangement joins TRBV11-2 to TRBJ2-7; 11 bases line up with TRBD2. The germline gives CDR1 SGHAT, CDR2 FQNNGV. V shed 1 base and J 2 bases; nucleotides not matched to a gene: 10. The CDR3 contains 18 residues. The chain's CDR3 is CASSLGPSLAGGTYEQYF. The CDR3 nucleotides read TGTGCCAGCAGCTTAGGGCCCTCCTTAGCGGGGGGGACCTACGAGCAGTACTTC. The full variable domain, rest sourced from reference TRBV11-2 and TRBJ2-7, is EAGVAQSPRYKIIEKRQSVAFWCNPISGHATLYWYQQILGQGPKLLIQFQNNGVVDDSQLPKDRFSAERLKGVDSTLKIQPAKLEDSAVYLCASSLGPSLAGGTYEQYFGPGTRLTVT.

The V and J genes are TRBV6-5 and TRBJ1-2, with TRBD1 matching over 7 bases. Losses at the gene ends were 5 bases for V and 1 base for J; bases not matched to a gene: 4. Germline V gene sequence: CDR1 MNHEY, CDR2 SVGAGI. The CDR3 covers 14 residues. The CDR3 DNA is TGTGCCAGCAGTAACAGGGGCTTTAACTATGGCTACACCTTC. It translates to CASSNRGFNYGYTF.

The V gene is TRBV5-1, the J gene TRBJ1-2, with D unclear. V gave up 0 bases and J gave up 4 bases, with 7 bases separating them. Germline V gene lookup returns CDR1 SGHRS and CDR2 YFSETQ. The length of the CDR3 is 13 residues. The chain's CDR3 is CASSLEAAYGYTF. CDR3 nucleotide sequence: TGCGCCAGCAGCTTGGAAGCGGCCTATGGCTACACCTTC.

The CDR3 coding sequence is TGTGCCAGCACCGCCGGGGGCTCTGGAAACACCATATATTTT. Amino acids: CASTAGGSGNTIYF. This chain joins TRBV7-2 and TRBJ1-3, with D possibly being TRBD1 (5 bases). Germline-derived CDR1 and CDR2 are SGHTA and FQGNSA. V lost 7 bases, J lost 0 bases, and 10 bases lay in between. The CDR3 covers 14 residues.

The rearrangement links TRBV6-6 to TRBJ2-2; perhaps TRBD2 as D (6 bases). The length of the CDR3 is 16 residues. Germline V CDR1 and CDR2: MNHNY, SVGAGI (reference sequence). The V and J ends lost 2 bases and 2 bases respectively, with 12 bases between them. CDR3 in amino acids: CASSYRWEVNTGELFF. Written as DNA, the CDR3 is TGTGCCAGCAGTTACAGGTGGGAGGTCAACACCGGGGAGCTGTTTTTT.

The chain is built from TRBV19 and TRBJ2-7, with D possibly being TRBD2 (6 bases). This CDR3 contains 12 residues. Germline assignment: CDR1 LNHDA and CDR2 SQIVND (reference sequence). The germline V and J ends were trimmed by 3 bases and 6 bases, with 9 bases remaining between them. The chain's CDR3 is CASSMEGSEQYF. The CDR3 DNA is TGTGCCAGTAGTATGGAGGGGTCCGAGCAGTACTTC.

The CDR3 loop is CASSVRGAGVNEQFF. In DNA, the CDR3 is TGTGCCAGCAGTGTTCGCGGAGCGGGTGTGAATGAGCAGTTCTTC. The chain recombines TRBV6-5 with TRBJ2-1; maybe TRBD2 (6 bases). The CDR3 is made up of 15 amino acids. The germline V gene encodes CDR1 MNHEY and CDR2 SVGAGI. V lost 5 bases and J lost 7, with 18 bases in between.

This chain connects TRBV6-5 to TRBJ2-7, with 8 bases fitting TRBD1. From germline, CDR1 is MNHEY and CDR2 SVGAGI. The CDR3 length is 15 residues. Trimming cost V 1 base and J 3 bases; bases outside gene matches: 5. The CDR3 DNA follows: TGTGCCAGCAGTTACTGGAGGACAGGGTACTACGAGCAGTACTTC. This codes for CASSYWRTGYYEQYF.

The J gene is TRBJ2-7, the V gene TRBV7-9, with a possible D match to TRBD1 (5 bases). Between the trimmed V and J ends, which lost 0 bases and 5 bases, there was a span of 11 bases. The germline V gene has CDR1 SEHNR and CDR2 FQNEAQ (reference sequence). The CDR3 loop spans 14 amino acids. The CDR3 protein is CASSLAATVDEQYF. CDR3 coding DNA: TGTGCCAGCAGCTTAGCTGCGACAGTGGACGAGCAGTACTTC.

V is TRBV6-4 and J is TRBJ2-3; 8 nucleotides line up with TRBD2. The CDR3 length is 15 residues. Germline V lookup: CDR1 MRHNA, CDR2 SNTAGT. The V segment lost 6 bases and the J segment 2 bases; nucleotides outside the gene matches: 7. CDR3 region: CASSARGGYTDTQYF. The CDR3 DNA sequence: TGTGCCAGCAGCGCCCGGGGGGGTTACACAGATACGCAGTATTTT.

This chain joins TRBV7-9 and TRBJ2-1; weak D call: TRBD2 (6 bases). Germline V gene data show CDR1 as SEHNR and CDR2 as FQNEAQ (reference sequence). This CDR3 has 13 amino acids. Trimming removed 5 bases at V and 9 bases at J, with 14 bases between. CDR3 nucleotides: TGTGCCAGCAGCCCTTCCGGAGGGAGTGAGCAGTTCTTC. Translating it yields CASSPSGGSEQFF. Looking up the rest from reference TRBV7-9 and TRBJ2-1 gives the full variable domain: DTGVSQNPRHKITKRGQNVTFRCDPISEHNRLYWYRQTLGQGPEFLTYFQNEAQLEKSRLLSDRFSAERPKGSFSTLEIQRTEQGDSAMYLCASSPSGGSEQFFGPGTRLTVL.

A note on this clone: At one end, the junction sequence differs from germline, possibly due to a read error. The V gene is TRBV4-1, the J gene TRBJ2-5; a possible D gene is TRBD2 (6 bases). This CDR3 is 14 amino acids long. Germline V CDR1 and CDR2: MGHRA, YSYEKL. CDR3 region: CASSRSPGVENQYF. The CDR3 DNA reads TGCGCCAGCAGCCGGTCCCCGGGGGTAGAGAACCAGTACTTC.

The chain has TRBV4-2 and TRBJ1-2; TRBD1 aligns across 7 bases. This CDR3 is 18 amino acids long. Germline V gives CDR1 LGHNA, CDR2 YNFKEQ. V lost 0 bases and J lost 7; bases outside the gene matches: 17. The CDR3 loop reads CASSQDLVRGARVSGYTF. The CDR3 region has the DNA TGTGCCAGCAGCCAAGATCTAGTCAGGGGGGCGAGGGTGAGTGGCTACACCTTC.

V usage is TRBV6-6 and J usage is TRBJ2-3; 7 bases are a match to TRBD2. V shed 7 bases and J 4 bases; nucleotides not matched to a gene: 14. Germline V lookup: CDR1 MNHNY, CDR2 SVGAGI (reference sequence). The CDR3 has 16 residues. CDR3 nucleotides: TGTGCCAGCACTACTAACAGACTAGCCGGGGCAGATACGCAGTATTTT. Translating gives CASTTNRLAGADTQYF.

This chain uses TRBV2 with TRBJ1-1; tentatively, D is TRBD1 (5 bases). The germline V and J ends were trimmed by 7 bases and 4 bases, with 13 bases remaining between them. CDR1 and CDR2 from the germline V gene are SNHLY and FYNNEI. This CDR3 is built from 13 residues. This CDR3 is CASTPRQGTEAFF. Here the CDR3 DNA reads TGTGCCAGCACCCCTCGTCAGGGCACTGAAGCTTTCTTT.

CDR3 coding DNA: TGTGCCAGCAGTTACGGCGGGGGGGCCACAGATACGCAGTATTTT. It is translated as CASSYGGGATDTQYF. The chain is built from TRBV6-5 and TRBJ2-3; TRBD2 matches at 9 bases. Trimming cost V 2 bases and J 2 bases; bases outside gene matches: 2. Per the germline V gene, CDR1 is MNHEY and CDR2 is SVGAGI. The CDR3 is 15 residues long.

Details on this clone: One junction end does not reproduce the germline sequence, and a read error may be involved. The CDR3 DNA is TGCGCCAGCAGGGCTGGGACTAGCGGGAACTCCGACAATGAGCAGTTCTTC. Residues: CASRAGTSGNSDNEQFF. The chain recombines TRBV5-1 with TRBJ2-1, with 13 bases lining up with TRBD2. The CDR3 has 17 amino acids. The germline CDR1 and CDR2 sequences are SGHRS and YFSETQ.

The genes are TRBV4-1 and TRBJ1-5; D may be TRBD1 (6 bases). Germline values: CDR1 MGHRA, CDR2 YSYEKL. CDR3 length: 15 amino acids. V was cut by 1 base and J by 4 bases, with 11 bases left in between. Written as DNA, the CDR3 is TGCGCCAGCAGCCAAGTCCAGCAGGGGAATCAGCCCCAGCATTTT. It yields the protein CASSQVQQGNQPQHF.

V gene TRBV5-1 combines with J gene TRBJ1-2; D might be TRBD1 (6 bases). The ends were cut back, 0 bases at V and 3 bases at J, with 6 bases in the middle. The CDR3 is 13 residues long. CDR1 and CDR2 (germline): SGHRS, YFSETQ. The CDR3 region has the DNA TGCGCCAGCAGCTTGGACAGGGACTATGGCTACACCTTC. Protein product: CASSLDRDYGYTF.

The genes are TRBV7-9 and TRBJ1-2; 9 bases align to TRBD1. V lost 2 bases, J lost 7 bases, and 8 bases stayed unmatched. The CDR3 length is 15 residues. CDR1 SEHNR and CDR2 FQNEAQ come from the germline V gene (reference sequence). In DNA form, the CDR3 reads TGTGCCAGCAGCTTACTCCTGGACAGGGGTGGTGGCTACACCTTC. It translates to CASSLLLDRGGGYTF.

The CDR3 sequence is CASSLVIPEQYF. CDR3 bases: TGTGCCAGCAGCTTAGTAATCCCCGAGCAGTACTTC. The rearrangement joins TRBV7-8 to TRBJ2-7, with D hard to call. Germline V gene data show CDR1 as SGHVS and CDR2 as FQNEAQ. The CDR3 length is 12 residues. The V end was cut by 1 base, the J end by 6 bases, with 7 bases between.

The chain joins TRBV2 to TRBJ1-1, with D possibly TRBD1 on 6 matching bases. This CDR3 spans 15 amino acids. Between the trimmed V and J ends, which lost 1 base and 4 bases, there was a span of 13 bases. CDR1 is SNHLY, CDR2 FYNNEI, per germline. CDR3 sequence (DNA): TGTGCCAGCAGTGAAGTCCCAGGGGAAGGCACTGAAGCTTTCTTT. Translation gives CASSEVPGEGTEAFF.

The rearrangement links TRBV29-1 to TRBJ2-3, with a tentative D call TRBD2 (5 bases). The V gene lost 7 bases and the J gene lost 1 base, with 18 bases spanning the gap. From germline, CDR1 is SQVTM and CDR2 ANQGSEA. This CDR3 is built from 15 residues. CDR3: CSAKGDFGGTDTQYF. CDR3 bases: TGCAGCGCTAAAGGCGACTTCGGGGGCACAGATACGCAGTATTTT.

The gene calls are TRBV6-5 and TRBJ1-1; 8 positions agree with TRBD1. J was trimmed by 4 bases and V by 5 bases; bases with no gene match: 3. CDR1 and CDR2 from the germline V gene are MNHEY and SVGAGI. The length of the CDR3 is 13 residues. CDR3 bases: TGTGCCAGCAGTACTACAGGGGGCACTGAAGCTTTCTTT. Amino acid sequence: CASSTTGGTEAFF.